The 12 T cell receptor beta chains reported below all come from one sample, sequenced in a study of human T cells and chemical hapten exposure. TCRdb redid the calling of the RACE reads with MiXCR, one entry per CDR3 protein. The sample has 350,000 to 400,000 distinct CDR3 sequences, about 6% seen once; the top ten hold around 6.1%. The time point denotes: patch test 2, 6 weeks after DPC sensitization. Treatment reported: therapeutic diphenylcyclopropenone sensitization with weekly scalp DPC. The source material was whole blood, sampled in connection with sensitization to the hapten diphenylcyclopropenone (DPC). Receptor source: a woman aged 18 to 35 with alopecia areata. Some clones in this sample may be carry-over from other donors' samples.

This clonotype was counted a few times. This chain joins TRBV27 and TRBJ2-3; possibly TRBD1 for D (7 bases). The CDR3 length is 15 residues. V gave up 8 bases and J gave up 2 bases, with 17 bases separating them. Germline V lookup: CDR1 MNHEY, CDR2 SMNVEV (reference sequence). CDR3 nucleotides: TGTGCCAGCGCGGGAATGGGACAGTCCACAGATACGCAGTATTTT. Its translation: CASAGMGQSTDTQYF.

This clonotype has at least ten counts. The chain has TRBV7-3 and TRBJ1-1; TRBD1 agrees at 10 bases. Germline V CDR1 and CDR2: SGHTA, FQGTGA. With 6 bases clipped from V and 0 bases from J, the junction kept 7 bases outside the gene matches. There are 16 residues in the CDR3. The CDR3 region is CASRPDRGPLNTEAFF. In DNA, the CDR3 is TGTGCCAGCAGACCCGACAGGGGGCCTTTGAACACTGAAGCTTTCTTT. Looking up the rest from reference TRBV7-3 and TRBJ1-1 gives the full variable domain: GAGVSQTPSNKVTEKGKYVELRCDPISGHTALYWYRQSLGQGPEFLIYFQGTGAADDSGLPNDRFFAVRPEGSVSTLKIQRTERGDSAVYLCASRPDRGPLNTEAFFGQGTRLTVV.

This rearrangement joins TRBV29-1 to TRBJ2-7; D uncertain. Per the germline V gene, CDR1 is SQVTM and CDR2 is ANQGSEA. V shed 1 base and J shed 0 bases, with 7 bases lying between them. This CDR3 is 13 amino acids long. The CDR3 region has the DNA TGCAGCGTTGAAGGCGCCTACTCCTACGAGCAGTACTTC. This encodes CSVEGAYSYEQYF.

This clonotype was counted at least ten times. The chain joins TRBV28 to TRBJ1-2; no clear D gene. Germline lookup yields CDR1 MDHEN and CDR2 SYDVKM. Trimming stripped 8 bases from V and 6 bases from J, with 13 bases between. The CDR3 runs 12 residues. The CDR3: CASSRVEDGYTF. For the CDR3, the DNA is TGTGCCAGCTCTCGAGTGGAAGATGGCTACACCTTC.

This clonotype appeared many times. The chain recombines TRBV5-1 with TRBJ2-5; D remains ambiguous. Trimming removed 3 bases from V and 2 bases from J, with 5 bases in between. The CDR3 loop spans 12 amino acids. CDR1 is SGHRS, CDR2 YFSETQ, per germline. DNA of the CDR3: TGCGCCAGCAGCTCGTCACAAGAGACCCAGTACTTC. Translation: CASSSSQETQYF.

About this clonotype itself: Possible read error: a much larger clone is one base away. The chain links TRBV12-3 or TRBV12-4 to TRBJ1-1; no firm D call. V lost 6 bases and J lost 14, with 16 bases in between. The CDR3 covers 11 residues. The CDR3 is CASSLGSEVFF. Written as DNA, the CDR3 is TGTGCCAGCAGCCTGGGGTCAGAGGTGTTCTTT.

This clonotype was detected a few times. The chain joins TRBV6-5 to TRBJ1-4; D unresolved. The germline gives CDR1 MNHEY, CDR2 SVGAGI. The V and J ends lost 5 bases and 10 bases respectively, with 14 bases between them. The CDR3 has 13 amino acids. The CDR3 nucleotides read TGTGCCAGCAGTCCGCTAGGATTAGGAAAACTGTTTTTT. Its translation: CASSPLGLGKLFF.

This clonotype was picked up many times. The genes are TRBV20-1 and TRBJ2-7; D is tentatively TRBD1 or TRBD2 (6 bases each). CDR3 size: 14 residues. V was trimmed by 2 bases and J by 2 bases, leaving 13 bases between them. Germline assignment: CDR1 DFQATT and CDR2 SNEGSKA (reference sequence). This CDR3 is CSARYGGDTYEQYF. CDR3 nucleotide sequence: TGCAGTGCTAGATATGGCGGGGACACCTACGAGCAGTACTTC.

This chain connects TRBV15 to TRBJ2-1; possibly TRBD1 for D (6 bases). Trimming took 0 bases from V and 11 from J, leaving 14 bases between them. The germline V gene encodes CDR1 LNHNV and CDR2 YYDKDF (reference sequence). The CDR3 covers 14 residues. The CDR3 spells CATSRDPGTFKQFF. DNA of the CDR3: TGTGCCACCAGCAGAGACCCTGGGACATTCAAGCAGTTCTTC.

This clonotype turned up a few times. The DNA of the CDR3 is TGCAGTGCTCGAACCCAGTTCGGCTATGGCTACACCTTC. It translates to CSARTQFGYGYTF. V is TRBV20-1 and J is TRBJ1-2; unclear D gene. The ends were cut back, 5 bases at V and 4 bases at J, with 14 bases in the middle. CDR1 and CDR2 (germline): DFQATT, SNEGSKA (reference sequence). The CDR3 runs to 13 residues.

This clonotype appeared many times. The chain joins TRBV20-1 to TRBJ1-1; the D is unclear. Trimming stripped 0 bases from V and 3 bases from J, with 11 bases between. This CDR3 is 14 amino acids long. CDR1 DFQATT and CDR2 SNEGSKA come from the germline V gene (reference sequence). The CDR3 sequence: CSARDPRRDTEAFF. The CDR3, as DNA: TGCAGTGCTAGAGATCCACGGAGGGACACTGAAGCTTTCTTT.

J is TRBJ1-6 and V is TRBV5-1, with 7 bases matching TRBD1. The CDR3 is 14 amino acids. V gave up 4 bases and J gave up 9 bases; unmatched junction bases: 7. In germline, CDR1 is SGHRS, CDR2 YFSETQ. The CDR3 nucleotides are TGCGCCAGCAGCCCCGACAGGGAGAGTTCACCCCTCCACTTT. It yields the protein CASSPDRESSPLHF.